This T cell receptor (beta chain) emerged from a study of blood T cell repertoires in COVID-19. The wider study: Whether acute or convalescent, the COVID-19 samples came from the United States, Italy and Spain. In each case, the material was cDNA or gDNA derived from T cells, B-cell-depleted T cells, or PBMCs.

Source study methods: It was from reference gene primer amplification that nucleated cell counts were estimated. Data came from immunoSEQ multiplex PCR; TCRdb stores just in-frame clones and leaves some out. The V and J calls and the clone size are those of that table, but D and trimming were determined from the DNA. The sample carries around 250,000 clones, 80% to 90% recorded once. Germline-derived CDR1 and CDR2 are SEHNR and FQNEAQ (reference sequence). The V segment lost 0 bases and the J segment 3 bases; nucleotides outside the gene matches: 3. This CDR3 is 17 amino acids long. This chain joins TRBV7-9 and TRBJ2-7, with TRBD2 matching 15 bases. The sample was peripheral blood. The sequence derives from a man in his sixties with acute or convalescent COVID-19. Here the CDR3 DNA reads TGTGCCAGCAGCTTAGCCGGGACTAGCGGGAGGAACTACGAGCAGTACTTC. Translation gives CASSLAGTSGRNYEQYF.